The 7 T cell receptor beta chains below all came from one sample that was sequenced in a study of regulatory T cells in long-lasting Graves disease. Time point meaning: newly diagnosed GD, antithyroid drugs for less than 3 months. Scientists built the TCR library using RNA that was extracted from PBMCs. Building of the TCR beta libraries involved iRepertoire HTBI primers and Arm-PCR of CDR3 regions. MiXCR was run by TCRdb on the multiplex PCR reads, yielding one entry per CDR3 protein. The data show roughly 320,000 distinct CDR3 sequences, with over 15% seen just once and less than 35% held by the top ten. The same data also went into a second study, on T cells in Graves' hyperthyroidism and ophthalmopathy.

The specimen comprised peripheral blood mononuclear cells (PBMCs), sampled at new diagnosis, from a patient treated with antithyroid drugs. The origin of the receptors is a middle-aged man with Graves disease.

The CDR3 sequence is CASSVRDTGGYTF. DNA for the CDR3: TGTGCCAGCAGCGTCCGGGACACTGGGGGCTACACCTTC. The genes are TRBV7-9 and TRBJ1-2; D perhaps matches TRBD1 (6 bases). Per germline, CDR1 SEHNR and CDR2 FQNEAQ (reference sequence). V gave up 5 bases and J gave up 8 bases, with 15 bases separating them. The CDR3 consists of 13 residues.

This clonotype was counted many times. The rearrangement links TRBV6-2 or TRBV6-3 to TRBJ2-3; D might be TRBD1 (5 bases). Per the germline V gene, CDR1 is MNHEY and CDR2 is SVGEGT. V lost 8 bases to trimming and J lost 3 bases, with 15 bases between them. The CDR3 is 14 amino acids. In DNA form, the CDR3 reads TGTGCCAGCCTATGGGGCGCCCGGACAGATACGCAGTATTTT. This translates into CASLWGARTDTQYF.

This clonotype was found many times. The rearrangement joins TRBV28 to TRBJ1-2; D possibly corresponds to TRBD1 (5 bases). V was cut by 2 bases and J by 4 bases, with 11 bases left in between. This CDR3 region has 14 residues. From germline, CDR1 is MDHEN and CDR2 SYDVKM. DNA for the CDR3: TGTGCCAGCAGTTTAGTACAGGTTACCTATGGCTACACCTTC. It encodes CASSLVQVTYGYTF.

This clonotype came up many times. V gene TRBV28 combines with J gene TRBJ1-5, with D possibly matching TRBD1 (6 bases). Germline V CDR1 and CDR2: MDHEN, SYDVKM. V lost 3 bases to trimming and J lost 6 bases, with 12 bases between them. The CDR3 is 14 residues long. The CDR3 coding sequence is TGTGCCAGCAGTTTGGCAGGGGCGGGTCAGCCCCAGCATTTT. The encoded protein is CASSLAGAGQPQHF.

The V gene is TRBV5-6, the J gene TRBJ1-2, with D tentatively TRBD1 (5 bases). The CDR3 runs 15 residues. CDR1 is SGHDT and CDR2 is YYEEEE in the germline V gene. The germline V and J ends were trimmed by 4 bases and 6 bases, with 19 bases remaining between them. The CDR3 DNA sequence: TGTGCCAGCAGCGCGCGACAGATAAGGCTTCATGGCTACACCTTC. Its protein is CASSARQIRLHGYTF.

This clonotype was seen many times. The CDR3 nucleotides read TGCGCCAGCAGCCAGGGGGGAGCTACTAATGAAAAACTGTTTTTT. Residues: CASSQGGATNEKLFF. The chain couples TRBV4-1 to TRBJ1-4; D is possibly TRBD1 (5 bases). The CDR3 loop spans 15 amino acids. Trimming left V 3 bases short and J 2 bases short, with 10 bases between. Germline CDR1 reads MGHRA; CDR2 reads YSYEKL.

This clonotype has ten or more counts. The CDR3 DNA reads as TGTGCCAGCGCATCCGGGACTGTGATGTACGAGCAGTACTTC. It encodes CASASGTVMYEQYF. This sequence joins TRBV6-1 and TRBJ2-7; D possibly corresponds to TRBD2 (6 bases). V lost 8 bases to trimming and J lost 4 bases, with 18 bases between them. The CDR3 runs 14 residues. From germline, CDR1 is MNHNS and CDR2 SASEGT.